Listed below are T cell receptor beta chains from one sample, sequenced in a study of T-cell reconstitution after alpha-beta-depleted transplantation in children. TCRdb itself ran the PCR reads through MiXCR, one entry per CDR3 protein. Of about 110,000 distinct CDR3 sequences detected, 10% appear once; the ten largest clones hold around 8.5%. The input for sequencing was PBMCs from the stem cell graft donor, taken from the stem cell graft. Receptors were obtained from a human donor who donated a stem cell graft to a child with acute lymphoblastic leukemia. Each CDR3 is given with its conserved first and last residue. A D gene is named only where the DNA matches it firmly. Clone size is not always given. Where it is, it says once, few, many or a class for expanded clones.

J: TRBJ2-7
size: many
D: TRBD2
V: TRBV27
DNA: TGTGCCAGCAGTTCCGCTAGCGGGAGGGCCTACGAGCAGTACTTC
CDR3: CASSSASGRAYEQYF

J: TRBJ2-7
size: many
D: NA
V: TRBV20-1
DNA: TGCAGTGCCCTAAAGAGCTCCTACGAGCAGTACTTC
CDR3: CSALKSSYEQYF

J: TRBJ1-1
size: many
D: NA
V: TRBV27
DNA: TGTGCCAGCAGTTTTTTGCTGAACACTGAAGCTTTCTTT
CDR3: CASSFLLNTEAFF

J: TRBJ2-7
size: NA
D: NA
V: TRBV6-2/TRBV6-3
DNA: TGTGCCAGCAGGCCTCTTACAGGCGAGCAGTACTTC
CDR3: CASRPLTGEQYF

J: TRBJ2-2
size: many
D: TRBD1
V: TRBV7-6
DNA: TGTGCCAGCAGCTATTCACAGGGGACCGGGGAGCTGTTTTTT
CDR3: CASSYSQGTGELFF

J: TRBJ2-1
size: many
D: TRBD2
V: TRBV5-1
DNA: TGCGCCAGCAGCTTGGTGTGGACTAGCGGCCCCGCGGAGCAGTTCTTC
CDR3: CASSLVWTSGPAEQFF

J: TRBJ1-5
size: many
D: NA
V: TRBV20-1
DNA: TGCAGTGCTAGGGAGCAGAATCAGCCCCAGCATTTT
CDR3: CSAREQNQPQHF

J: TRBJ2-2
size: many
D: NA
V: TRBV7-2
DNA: TGTGCCAGCAGCTTAAGGGGACCGAACACCGGGGAGCTGTTTTTT
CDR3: CASSLRGPNTGELFF

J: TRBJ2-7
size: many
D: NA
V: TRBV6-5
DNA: TGTGCCAGCAGTTACTCTTCGGCCTCCTACGAGCAGTACTTC
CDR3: CASSYSSASYEQYF

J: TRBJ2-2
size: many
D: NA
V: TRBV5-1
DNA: TGCGCCAGCAGCTTGTCTTCGGGGTCGGTCACCGGGGAGCTGTTTTTT
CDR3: CASSLSSGSVTGELFF

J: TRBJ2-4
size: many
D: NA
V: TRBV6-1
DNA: TGTGCCAGCAGTCCGGGACCGCGAGGCATTCAGTACTTC
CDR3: CASSPGPRGIQYF

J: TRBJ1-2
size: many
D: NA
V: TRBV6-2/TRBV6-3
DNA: TGCGCCAGCAGCCCCACAGGGAACTATGGCTACACCTTC
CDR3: CASSPTGNYGYTF

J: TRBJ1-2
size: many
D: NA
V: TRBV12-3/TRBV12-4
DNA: TGTGCCAGCAGCCCGGAGCGATATGGCTACACCTTC
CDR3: CASSPERYGYTF

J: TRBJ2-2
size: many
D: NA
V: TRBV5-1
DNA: TGCGCCAGCAGCTTCATCGGGAACACCGGGGAGCTGTTTTTT
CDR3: CASSFIGNTGELFF

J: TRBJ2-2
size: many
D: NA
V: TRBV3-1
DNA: TGTGCCAGCAGCCGTCGGGGGGAGCTGTTTTTT
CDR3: CASSRRGELFF

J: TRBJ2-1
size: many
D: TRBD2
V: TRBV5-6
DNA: TGTGCCAGCAGCGTGGGACTAGCGGGGGGAGGGAATGAGCAGTTCTTC
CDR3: CASSVGLAGGGNEQFF

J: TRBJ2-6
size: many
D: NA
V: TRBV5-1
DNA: TGCGCCAGCAAGGTGGATAATGGGGCCAACGTCCTGACTTTC
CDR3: CASKVDNGANVLTF

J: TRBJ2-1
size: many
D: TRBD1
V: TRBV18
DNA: TGTGCCAGCTCACCCGGGACAGGGCTACCGGGGGGATTCTTC
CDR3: CASSPGTGLPGGFF

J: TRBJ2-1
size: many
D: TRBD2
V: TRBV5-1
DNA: TGCGCCAGCAGCTTGACTAGCGGGGGATACAATGAGCAGTTCTTC
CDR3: CASSLTSGGYNEQFF

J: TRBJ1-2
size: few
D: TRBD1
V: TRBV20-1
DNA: TGCTTCTGGGTCCCGGGACAGGGCTTCTATGGCTACACCTTC
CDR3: CFWVPGQGFYGYTF

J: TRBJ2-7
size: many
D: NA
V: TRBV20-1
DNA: TGCAGTGCTTCACCAAACGGGGTTTACTACGAGCAGTACTTC
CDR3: CSASPNGVYYEQYF

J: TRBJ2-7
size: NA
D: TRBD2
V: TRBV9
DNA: TGTGCCAGCAGCGTTGGGGGAGGGTTCGCCTACGAGCAGTACTTC
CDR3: CASSVGGGFAYEQYF

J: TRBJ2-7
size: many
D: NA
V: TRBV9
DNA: TGTGCCAGCAGCGGCGGGCACGGACAGAGTTACTACGAGCAGTACTTC
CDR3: CASSGGHGQSYYEQYF

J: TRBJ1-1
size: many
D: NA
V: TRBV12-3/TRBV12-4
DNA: TGTGCCAGCAGTTTTTACGGGAGGAACACTGAAGCTTTCTTT
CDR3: CASSFYGRNTEAFF

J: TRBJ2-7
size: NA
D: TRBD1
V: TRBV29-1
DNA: TGCAGCGCGCGGAATTTACCGGGACAGGGGTCCTACGAGCAGTACTTC
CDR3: CSARNLPGQGSYEQYF

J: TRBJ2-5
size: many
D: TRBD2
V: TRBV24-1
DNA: TGTGCCACCAGTGATCCTAGCGGGAGGGCCCGGGAGACCCAGTACTTC
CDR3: CATSDPSGRARETQYF

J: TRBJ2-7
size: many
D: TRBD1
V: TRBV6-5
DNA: TGTGCCAGCAGTTACTCTGGACAGGGGATTCCCTACGAGCAGTACTTC
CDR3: CASSYSGQGIPYEQYF

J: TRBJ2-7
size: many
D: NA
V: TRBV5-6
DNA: TGTGCCAGCAGCTCACCTCTGGCGGGGCCTTGGTACGAGCAGTACTTC
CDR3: CASSSPLAGPWYEQYF

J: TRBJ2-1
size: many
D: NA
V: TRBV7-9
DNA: TGTGCCAGCATCCCTGGCAGGGTCGACAATGAGCAGTTCTTC
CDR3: CASIPGRVDNEQFF

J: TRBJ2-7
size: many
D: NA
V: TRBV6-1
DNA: TGTGCCAGCAGTGTTCGGGGGCACACCTACGAGCAGTACTTC
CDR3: CASSVRGHTYEQYF

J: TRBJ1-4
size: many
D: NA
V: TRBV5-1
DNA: TGCGCCAGCAGCGAGGGTCGGCCTAATGAAAAACTGTTTTTT
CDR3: CASSEGRPNEKLFF

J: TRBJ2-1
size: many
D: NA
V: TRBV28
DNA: TGTGCCAGCAGTTTAAGGAATGAGCAGTTCTTC
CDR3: CASSLRNEQFF

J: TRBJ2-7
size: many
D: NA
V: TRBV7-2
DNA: TGTGCCAGCAGCTTCCTACAGGAGAGCTCCTACGAGCAGTACTTC
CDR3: CASSFLQESSYEQYF

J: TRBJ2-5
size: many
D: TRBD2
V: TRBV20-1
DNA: TGCAGTGCTAGAGAGAGCTCAGCTAGCGGGAGGGCTTGGGAGACCCAGTACTTC
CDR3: CSARESSASGRAWETQYF

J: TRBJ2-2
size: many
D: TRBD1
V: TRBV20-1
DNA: TGCAGTGCTAGGGGGGACAGGGACACCGGGGAGCTGTTTTTT
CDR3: CSARGDRDTGELFF

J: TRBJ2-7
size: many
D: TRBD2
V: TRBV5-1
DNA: TGCGCCAGCAGCTTGGACCTCAGCGGGGCATCAATTGCCTACGAGCAGTACTTC
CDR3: CASSLDLSGASIAYEQYF

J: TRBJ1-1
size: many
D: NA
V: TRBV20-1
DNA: TGCAGTGCCCCACCCCGACGGGTTGAAGCTTTCTTT
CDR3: CSAPPRRVEAFF

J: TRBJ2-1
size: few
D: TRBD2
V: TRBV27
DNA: TGTGCCAGCAGTCTTAAGGGACTAGCGGGAATAAATGAGCAGTTCTTC
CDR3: CASSLKGLAGINEQFF

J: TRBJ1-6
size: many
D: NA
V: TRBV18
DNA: TGTGCCAGCTCAGCAACAGAAGATAATTCACCCCTCCACTTT
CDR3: CASSATEDNSPLHF

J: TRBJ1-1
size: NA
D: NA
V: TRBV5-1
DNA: TGCGCCAGCAGCCCTGGGACTACGATCCCAGGAGCTTTCTTT
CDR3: CASSPGTTIPGAFF